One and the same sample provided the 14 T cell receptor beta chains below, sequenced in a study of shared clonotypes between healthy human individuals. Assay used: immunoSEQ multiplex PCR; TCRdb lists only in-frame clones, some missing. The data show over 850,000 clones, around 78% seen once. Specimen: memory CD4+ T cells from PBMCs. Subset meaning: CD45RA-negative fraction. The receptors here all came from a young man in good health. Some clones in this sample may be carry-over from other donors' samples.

This CDR3 reads CTSSQDRSSYEQYF. The CDR3 bases are TGCACCAGCAGCCAAGATCGAAGTTCCTACGAGCAGTACTTC. The V gene is TRBV1, the J gene TRBJ2-7. TRBV1 is a documented pseudogene. This CDR3 contains 14 residues.

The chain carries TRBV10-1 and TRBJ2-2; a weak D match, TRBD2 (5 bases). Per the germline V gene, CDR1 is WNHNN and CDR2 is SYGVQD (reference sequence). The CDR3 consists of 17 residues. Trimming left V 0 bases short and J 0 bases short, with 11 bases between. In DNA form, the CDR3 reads TGCGCCAGCAGTGAGTCGACGGGGTATACGAACACCGGGGAGCTGTTTTTT. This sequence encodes CASSESTGYTNTGELFF.

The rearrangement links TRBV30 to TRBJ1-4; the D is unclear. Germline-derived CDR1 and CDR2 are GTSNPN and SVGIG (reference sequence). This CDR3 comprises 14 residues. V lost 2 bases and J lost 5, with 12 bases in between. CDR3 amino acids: CAWSSNGRNEKLFF. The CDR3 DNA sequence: TGTGCCTGGAGTAGTAACGGTCGAAATGAAAAACTGTTTTTT.

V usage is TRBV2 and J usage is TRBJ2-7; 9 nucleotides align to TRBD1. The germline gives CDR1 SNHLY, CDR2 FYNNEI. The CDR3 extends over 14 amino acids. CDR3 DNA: TGTGGCTCTAAGCGAGAGACAGGGGGGTACGAGCAGTACTTC. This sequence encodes CGSKRETGGYEQYF.

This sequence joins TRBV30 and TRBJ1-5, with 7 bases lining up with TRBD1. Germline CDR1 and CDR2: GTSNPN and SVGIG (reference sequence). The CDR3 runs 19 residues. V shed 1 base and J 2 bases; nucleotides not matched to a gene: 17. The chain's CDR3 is CAWSAQQGLVRVGNQPQHF. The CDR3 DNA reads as TGTGCCTGGAGTGCCCAACAGGGGCTCGTTCGTGTCGGCAATCAGCCCCAGCATTTT.

The CDR3 here is CASSSQAYSGNTIYF. CDR3 bases: TGTGCCAGCAGCTCACAGGCGTACTCTGGAAACACCATATATTTT. The gene calls are TRBV5-5 and TRBJ1-3; D possibly corresponds to TRBD1 (5 bases). In germline, CDR1 is SGHKS, CDR2 YYEKEE (reference sequence). This CDR3 contains 15 residues. V lost 3 bases and J lost 0, with 10 bases in between.

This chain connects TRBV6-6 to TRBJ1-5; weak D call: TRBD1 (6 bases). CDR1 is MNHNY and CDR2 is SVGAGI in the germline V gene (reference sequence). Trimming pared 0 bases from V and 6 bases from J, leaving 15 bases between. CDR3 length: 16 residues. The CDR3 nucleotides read TGTGCCAGCAGTTACTCTTCCGGGGGGCCAGTTCAGCCCCAGCATTTT. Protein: CASSYSSGGPVQPQHF.

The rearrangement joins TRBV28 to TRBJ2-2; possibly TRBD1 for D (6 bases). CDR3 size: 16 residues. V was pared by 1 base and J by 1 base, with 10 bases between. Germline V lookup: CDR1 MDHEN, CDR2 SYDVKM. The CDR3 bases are TGTGCCAGCAGTTTATTACGCAGGGGGAACACCGGGGAGCTGTTTTTT. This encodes CASSLLRRGNTGELFF.

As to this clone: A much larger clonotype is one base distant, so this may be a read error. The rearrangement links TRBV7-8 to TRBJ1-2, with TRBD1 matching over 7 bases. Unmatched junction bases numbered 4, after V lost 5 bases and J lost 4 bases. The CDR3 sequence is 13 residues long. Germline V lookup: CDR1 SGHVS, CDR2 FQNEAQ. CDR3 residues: CASSQDRAYGYTF. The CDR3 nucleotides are TGTGCCAGCAGCCAAGACAGGGCCTATGGCTACACCTTC.

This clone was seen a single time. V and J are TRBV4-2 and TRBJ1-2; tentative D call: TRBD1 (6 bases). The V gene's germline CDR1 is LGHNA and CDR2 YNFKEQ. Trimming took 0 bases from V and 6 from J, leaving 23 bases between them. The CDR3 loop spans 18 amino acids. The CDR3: CASSQDGGGGRRLDGYTF. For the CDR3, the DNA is TGTGCCAGCAGCCAAGATGGGGGGGGCGGCAGGCGCCTGGATGGCTACACCTTC.

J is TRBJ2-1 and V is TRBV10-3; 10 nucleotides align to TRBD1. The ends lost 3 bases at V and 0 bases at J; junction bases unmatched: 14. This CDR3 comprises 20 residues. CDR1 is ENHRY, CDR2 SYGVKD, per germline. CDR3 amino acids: CAISDDRGLAEMSSYNEQFF. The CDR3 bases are TGTGCCATCAGTGATGACAGGGGGCTAGCGGAGATGAGCTCCTACAATGAGCAGTTCTTC.

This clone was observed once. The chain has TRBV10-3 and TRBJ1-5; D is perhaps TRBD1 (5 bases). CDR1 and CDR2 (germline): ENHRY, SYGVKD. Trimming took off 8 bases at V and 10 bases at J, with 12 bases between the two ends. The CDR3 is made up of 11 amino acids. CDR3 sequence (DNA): TGTGCCATCGGGGTGGGGGGACCCCAGCATTTT. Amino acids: CAIGVGGPQHF.

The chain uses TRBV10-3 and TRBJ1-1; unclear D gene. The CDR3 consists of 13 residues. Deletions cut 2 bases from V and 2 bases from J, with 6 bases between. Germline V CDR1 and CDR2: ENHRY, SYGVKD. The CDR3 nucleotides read TGTGCCATCAGTGAGCCAGCAAACACTGAAGCTTTCTTT. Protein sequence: CAISEPANTEAFF.

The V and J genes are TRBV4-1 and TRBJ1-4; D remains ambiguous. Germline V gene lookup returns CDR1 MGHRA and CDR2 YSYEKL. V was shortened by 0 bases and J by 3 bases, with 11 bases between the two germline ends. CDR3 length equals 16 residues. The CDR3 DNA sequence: TGCGCCAGCAGCCAAGATGCGTCGCCGGCTAATGAAAAACTGTTTTTT. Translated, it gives CASSQDASPANEKLFF.